This TCR beta chain was recorded in a study of neoadjuvant anti-PD-1 for oral cavity cancer. Study conclusions and caveats: TCR analyses covered only a few patients per response group.

Profiling relied on immunoSEQ multiplex PCR, and the TCRdb table lists in-frame clones only, not all of them. Here the sample spans 15,000 or so clones, 70% being singletons. A remark on this clone: Its antigen is as yet unknown.

The germline CDR1 and CDR2 sequences are SGHDT and YYEEEE. Trimming left V 3 bases short and J 6 bases short, with 13 bases between. CDR3 length: 13 amino acids. The TCR originated in a person between 40 and 85 years old with oral cavity squamous cell carcinoma. The V gene is TRBV5-6, the J gene TRBJ2-7, with D possibly TRBD1 on 5 matching bases. The sequencing used PBMCs, collected before nivolumab (anti-PD-1) treatment. The CDR3 region is CASSSIQGGEQYF. The CDR3 DNA reads TGTGCCAGCAGCTCCATCCAGGGCGGCGAGCAGTACTTC.